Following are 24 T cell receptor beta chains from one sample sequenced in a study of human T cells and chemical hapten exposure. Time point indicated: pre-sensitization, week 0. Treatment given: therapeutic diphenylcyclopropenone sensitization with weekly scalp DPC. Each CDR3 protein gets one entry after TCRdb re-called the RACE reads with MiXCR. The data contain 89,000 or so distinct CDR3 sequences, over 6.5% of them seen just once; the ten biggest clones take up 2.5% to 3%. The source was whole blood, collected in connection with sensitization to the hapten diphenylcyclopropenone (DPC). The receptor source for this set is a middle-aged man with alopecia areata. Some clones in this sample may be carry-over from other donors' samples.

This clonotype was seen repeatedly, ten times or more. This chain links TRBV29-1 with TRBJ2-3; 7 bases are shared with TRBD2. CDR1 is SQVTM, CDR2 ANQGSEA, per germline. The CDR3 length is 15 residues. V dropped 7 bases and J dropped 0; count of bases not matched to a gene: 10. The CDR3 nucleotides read TGCAGCGCCGGTAGCGGGCCCACTAGCACAGATACGCAGTATTTT. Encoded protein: CSAGSGPTSTDTQYF.

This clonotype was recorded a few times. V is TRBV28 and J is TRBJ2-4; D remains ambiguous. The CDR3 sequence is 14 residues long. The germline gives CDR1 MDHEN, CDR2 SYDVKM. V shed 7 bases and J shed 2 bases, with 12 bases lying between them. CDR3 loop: CASTHPVTKNIQYF. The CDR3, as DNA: TGTGCCAGCACACACCCGGTAACCAAAAACATTCAGTACTTC.

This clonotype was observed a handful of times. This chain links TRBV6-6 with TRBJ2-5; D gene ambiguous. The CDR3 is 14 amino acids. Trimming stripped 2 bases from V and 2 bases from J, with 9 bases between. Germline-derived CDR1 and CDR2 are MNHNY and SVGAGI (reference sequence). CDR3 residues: CASSYLFIQETQYF. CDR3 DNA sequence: TGTGCCAGCAGTTACCTGTTCATTCAAGAGACCCAGTACTTC.

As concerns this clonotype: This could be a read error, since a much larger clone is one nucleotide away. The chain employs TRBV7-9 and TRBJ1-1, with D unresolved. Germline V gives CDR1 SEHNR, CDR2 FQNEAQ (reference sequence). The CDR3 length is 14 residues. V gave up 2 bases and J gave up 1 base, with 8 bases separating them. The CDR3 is CASSLLSRNTEAFF. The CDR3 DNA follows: TGTGCCAGCAGCTTACTGTCACGGAACACTGAAGCTTTCTTT.

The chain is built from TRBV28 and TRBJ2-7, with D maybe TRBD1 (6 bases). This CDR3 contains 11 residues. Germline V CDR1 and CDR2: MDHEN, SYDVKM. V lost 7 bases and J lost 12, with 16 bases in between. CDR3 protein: CASTTTGIRYF. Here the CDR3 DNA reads TGTGCCAGCACCACAACAGGGATTCGGTACTTC.

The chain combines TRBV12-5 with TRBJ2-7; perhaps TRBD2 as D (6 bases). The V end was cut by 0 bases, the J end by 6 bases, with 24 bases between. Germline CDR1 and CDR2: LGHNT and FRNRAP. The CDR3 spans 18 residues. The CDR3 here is CASGLVRHAGRFGAEQYV. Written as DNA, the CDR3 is TGTGCTAGTGGTTTGGTACGTCACGCGGGACGGTTCGGAGCCGAGCAGTACGTC.

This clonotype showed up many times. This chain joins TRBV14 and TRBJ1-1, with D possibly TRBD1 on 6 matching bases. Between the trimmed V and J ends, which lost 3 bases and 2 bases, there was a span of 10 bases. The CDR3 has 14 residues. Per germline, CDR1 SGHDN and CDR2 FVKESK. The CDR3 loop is CASSHTGFNTEAFF. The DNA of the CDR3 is TGTGCCAGCAGCCATACAGGGTTTAACACTGAAGCTTTCTTT.

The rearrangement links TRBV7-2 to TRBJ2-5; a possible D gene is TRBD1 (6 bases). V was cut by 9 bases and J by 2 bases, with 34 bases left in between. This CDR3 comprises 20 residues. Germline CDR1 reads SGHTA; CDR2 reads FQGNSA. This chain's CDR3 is CARRAGAGSSTPGFQETQYF. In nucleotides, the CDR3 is TGTGCCAGACGTGCAGGGGCGGGTAGTTCCACTCCGGGATTTCAAGAGACCCAGTACTTC.

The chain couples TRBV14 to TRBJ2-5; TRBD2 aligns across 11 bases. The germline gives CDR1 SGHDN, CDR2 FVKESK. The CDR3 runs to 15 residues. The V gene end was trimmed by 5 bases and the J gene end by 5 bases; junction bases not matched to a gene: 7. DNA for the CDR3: TGTGCCAGCAGCACTAGCGGGAGTTTGGGGGAGACCCAGTACTTC. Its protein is CASSTSGSLGETQYF.

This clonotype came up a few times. CDR3 nucleotide sequence: TGTGCCAGCAGCGAAGGGGGAAAACTGTTTTTT. Protein product: CASSEGGKLFF. The genes are TRBV28 and TRBJ1-4, with D tentatively TRBD1 (6 bases). Germline assignment: CDR1 MDHEN and CDR2 SYDVKM. The CDR3 consists of 11 residues. With 6 bases removed from V and 10 bases from J, the gap between germline ends came to 9 bases.

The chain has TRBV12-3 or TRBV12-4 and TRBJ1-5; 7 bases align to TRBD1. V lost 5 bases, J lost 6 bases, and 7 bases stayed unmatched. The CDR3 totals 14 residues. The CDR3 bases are TGTGCCAGCAGTCCCGACAGGGAGGGTCAGCCCCAGCATTTT. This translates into CASSPDREGQPQHF.

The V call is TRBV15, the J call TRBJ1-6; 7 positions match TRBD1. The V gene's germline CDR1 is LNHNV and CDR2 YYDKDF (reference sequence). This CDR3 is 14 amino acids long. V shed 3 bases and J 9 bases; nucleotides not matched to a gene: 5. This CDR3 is CATSRDRRISPLHF. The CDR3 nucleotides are TGTGCCACCAGCAGGGACAGGAGGATTTCACCCCTCCACTTT.

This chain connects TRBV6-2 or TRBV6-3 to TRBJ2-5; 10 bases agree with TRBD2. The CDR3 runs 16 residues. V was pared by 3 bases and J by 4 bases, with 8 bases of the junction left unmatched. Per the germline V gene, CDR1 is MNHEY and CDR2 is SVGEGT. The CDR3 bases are TGTGCCAGCAGTTATAACCTAGCGGGAGAGTCAGAGACCCAGTACTTC. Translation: CASSYNLAGESETQYF.

The CDR3 protein is CASSPEQGFTEAFF. In DNA form, the CDR3 reads TGTGCCAGCAGCCCGGAGCAGGGTTTCACTGAAGCTTTCTTT. The V gene is TRBV7-9, the J gene TRBJ1-1, with D possibly being TRBD1 (5 bases). Germline-derived CDR1 and CDR2 are SEHNR and FQNEAQ (reference sequence). The V and J ends lost 5 bases and 4 bases respectively, with 14 bases between them. The CDR3 is 14 residues long.

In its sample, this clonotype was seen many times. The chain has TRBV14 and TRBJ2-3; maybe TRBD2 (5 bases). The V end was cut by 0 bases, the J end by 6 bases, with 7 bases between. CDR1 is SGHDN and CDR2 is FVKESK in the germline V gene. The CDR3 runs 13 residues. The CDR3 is CASSQDRRDTQYF. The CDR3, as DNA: TGTGCCAGCAGCCAAGATAGGAGGGATACGCAGTATTTT.

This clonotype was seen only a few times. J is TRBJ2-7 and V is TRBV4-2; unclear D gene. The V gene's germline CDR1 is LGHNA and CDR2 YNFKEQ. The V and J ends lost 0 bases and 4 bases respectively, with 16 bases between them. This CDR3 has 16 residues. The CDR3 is CASSQDSETGAYEQYF. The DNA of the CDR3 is TGTGCCAGCAGCCAAGATTCAGAGACTGGTGCGTACGAGCAGTACTTC.

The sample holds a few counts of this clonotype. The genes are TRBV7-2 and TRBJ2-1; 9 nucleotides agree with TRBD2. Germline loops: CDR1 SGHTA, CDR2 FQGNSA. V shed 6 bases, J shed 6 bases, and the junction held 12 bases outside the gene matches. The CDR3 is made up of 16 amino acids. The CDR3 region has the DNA TGTGCCAGCAGACGAGGACTAGCGAGGGACTCCAATGAGCAGTTCTTC. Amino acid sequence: CASRRGLARDSNEQFF.

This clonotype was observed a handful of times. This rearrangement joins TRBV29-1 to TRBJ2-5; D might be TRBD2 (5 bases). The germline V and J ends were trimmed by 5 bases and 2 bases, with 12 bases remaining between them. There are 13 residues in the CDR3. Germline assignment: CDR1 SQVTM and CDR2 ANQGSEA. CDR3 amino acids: CSVSGSFQETQYF. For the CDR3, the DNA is TGCAGCGTTAGTGGGAGTTTTCAAGAGACCCAGTACTTC.

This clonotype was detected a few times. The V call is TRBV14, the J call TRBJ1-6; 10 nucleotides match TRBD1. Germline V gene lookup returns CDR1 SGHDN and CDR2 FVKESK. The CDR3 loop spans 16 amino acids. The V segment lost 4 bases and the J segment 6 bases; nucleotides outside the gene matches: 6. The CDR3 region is CASSRLGQGFNSPLHF. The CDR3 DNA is TGTGCCAGCAGCCGCCTGGGACAGGGGTTTAATTCACCCCTCCACTTT.

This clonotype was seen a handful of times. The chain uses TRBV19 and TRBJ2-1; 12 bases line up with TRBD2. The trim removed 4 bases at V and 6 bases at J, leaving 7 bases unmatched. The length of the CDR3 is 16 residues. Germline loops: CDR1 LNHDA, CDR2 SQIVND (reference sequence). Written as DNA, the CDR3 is TGTGCCAGTAGTAAGACACTAGCGGGAGGAGGCAATGAGCAGTTCTTC. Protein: CASSKTLAGGGNEQFF.

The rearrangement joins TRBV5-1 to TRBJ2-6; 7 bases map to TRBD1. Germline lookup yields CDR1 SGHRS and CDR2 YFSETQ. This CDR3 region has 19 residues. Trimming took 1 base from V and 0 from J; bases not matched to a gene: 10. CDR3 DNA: TGCGCCAGCAGCTTGTGGTCCGGGACAGCAAGCTCTGGGGCCAACGTCCTGACTTTC. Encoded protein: CASSLWSGTASSGANVLTF.

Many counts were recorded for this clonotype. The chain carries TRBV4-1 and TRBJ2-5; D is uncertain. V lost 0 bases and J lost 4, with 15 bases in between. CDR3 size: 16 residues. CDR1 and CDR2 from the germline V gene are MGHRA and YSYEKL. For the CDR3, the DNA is TGCGCCAGCAGCCAAGACTGGGCAGCCCCGGCAGAGACCCAGTACTTC. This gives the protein CASSQDWAAPAETQYF.

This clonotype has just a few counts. The CDR3: CASSLLSSGANVLTF. The CDR3 bases are TGTGCCAGCAGTCTACTCAGCTCTGGGGCCAACGTCCTGACTTTC. The chain joins TRBV6-1 to TRBJ2-6; D is undetermined. Germline V lookup: CDR1 MNHNS, CDR2 SASEGT. This CDR3 has 15 residues. Trimming took 5 bases from V and 0 from J, leaving 8 bases between them.

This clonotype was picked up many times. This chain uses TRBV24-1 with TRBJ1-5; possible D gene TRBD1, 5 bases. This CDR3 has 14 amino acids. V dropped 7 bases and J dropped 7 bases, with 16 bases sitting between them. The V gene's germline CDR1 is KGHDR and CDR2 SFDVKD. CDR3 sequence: CATSGTAAGQPQHF. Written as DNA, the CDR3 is TGTGCCACCAGCGGGACCGCAGCGGGACAGCCCCAGCATTTT.